The entry that follows covers one T cell receptor beta chain sequence. This clonotype was detected many times. It has no known antigen specificity. The input lacks base qualities; no much larger clone sits a single base away. This sample stems from a study of T cell repertoires in cytomegalovirus infection (dated by TCRdb to the late 2010s). Broadly, across the study: The peptide stimulations were aimed at well-studied HLA-B-restricted epitopes as well as recently identified HLA-C-restricted CMV epitopes, whose presentation resists viral immunomodulation. Donor HLA type was relevant to the analysis, as public TCR beta signatures indicated carriage of CMV infection together with the matching HLA type.

Per the publication, the treatment or condition label means: in vitro stimulation with specific CMV peptide epitopes to enrich CMV-specific T cells. Study-level results and caveats: The ex vivo response was dominated by HLA-C-restricted CMV-specific TCR beta clonotypes, and the single most frequent clonotype in two of eight donors was supplied by these HLA-C-restricted clonotypes. In both this cohort and an independent cohort of 300 to 450 donors, the cumulative frequency of public TCR beta family members distinguished carriers of CMV infection plus the relevant HLA type.

CDR3 length: 15 amino acids, cysteine to phenylalanine. Solely the CDR3 DNA is kept, with 45 bases framed from the first base. The germline V gene provides CDR1 SGHTA and CDR2 FQGNSA. V lost 1 base and J lost 5 bases, and the count of bases not matched to a germline gene is 3. Sequencing instrument: Illumina HiSeq 1500. TCRdb's own reprocessing of the public reads used fastp at Q25 and MiXCR and kept productive beta chains. CDR3 protein sequences are deduplicated, and each keeps its most common genes and DNA. The sample yields approximately 990,000 distinct CDR3 sequences; approximately 31% were counted once. The leading ten clones occupy around 15% of the sample.

Sample: cultured CD8+ T cells from PBMCs, taken from culture after CMV antigen stimulation. The V gene is TRBV7-2 and the J gene is TRBJ2-3; 10 bases in the middle match TRBD2. The receptor was derived from a human donor in good health (CMV status not recorded). Some clones in this sample may be carry-over from other donors' samples. The CDR3 protein sequence reads: CASSLVASGGDTQYF. The nucleotide sequence is given as TGTGCCAGCAGCTTAGTGGCTAGCGGGGGAGATACGCAGTATTTT. Full variable domain (CDR3 extended with the reference TRBV7-2 and TRBJ2-3 proteins): GAGVSQSPSNKVTEKGKDVELRCDPISGHTALYWYRQSLGQGLEFLIYFQGNSAPDKSGLPSDRFSAERTGGSVSTLTIQRTQQEDSAVYLCASSLVASGGDTQYFGPGTRLTVL.